These 19 T cell receptor beta chains originate from one sample sequenced in a study of CD8+ T cells in alopecia areata. RNA, once extracted, was reverse transcribed into cDNA for use as the sequencing template. Sequencing was performed with immunoSEQ multiplex PCR; in TCRdb, only in-frame clones are kept and a portion is missing. Of about 180,000 clones listed, around 51% are singletons. Noted treatment: oral pan-JAK inhibitor, 5-10 mg twice daily. The input for sequencing was CD8+ T cells sorted from blood, taken around week 54, from a patient treated with tofacitinib. The receptors derive from a human donor with alopecia areata.

The chain recombines TRBV12-5 with TRBJ2-1, with D perhaps TRBD1 (5 bases). V lost 2 bases and J 3 bases, leaving 8 bases between the germline ends. This CDR3 is built from 14 residues. The germline CDR1 and CDR2 sequences are LGHNT and FRNRAP. The CDR3, as DNA: TGTGCTAGTGGTTTGATCGACAGCTACAATGAGCAGTTCTTC. Protein sequence: CASGLIDSYNEQFF.

This clone was seen once. For the CDR3, the DNA is TGCAGTGCTAGAGGGCCTCTTGGCTACACCTTC. It yields the protein CSARGPLGYTF. V gene TRBV20-1 combines with J gene TRBJ1-2; no firm D call. V was clipped by 1 base and J by 7 bases, with 7 bases between them. Germline values: CDR1 DFQATT, CDR2 SNEGSKA (reference sequence). This CDR3 comprises 11 residues.

The table lists this clone with a few counts. The chain combines TRBV27 with TRBJ1-1; the D is unclear. Deletions cut 5 bases from V and 4 bases from J, with 23 bases between. The CDR3 has 17 amino acids. The germline V gene has CDR1 MNHEY and CDR2 SMNVEV (reference sequence). The CDR3 coding sequence is TGTGCCAGCAGTAAAATGGTATGGACCGGGTGGGGCACTGAAGCTTTCTTT. It is translated as CASSKMVWTGWGTEAFF.

V gene TRBV11-2 combines with J gene TRBJ1-5, with D hard to call. Deletions cut 0 bases from V and 3 bases from J, with 9 bases between. The germline CDR1 and CDR2 sequences are SGHAT and FQNNGV. This CDR3 contains 15 residues. CDR3 sequence: CASSLDGDTNQPQHF. The DNA of the CDR3 is TGTGCCAGCAGCTTAGATGGGGATACCAATCAGCCCCAGCATTTT.

CDR3 sequence reads: CASSLAGRTNTEAFF. The CDR3 DNA reads TGCGCCAGCAGCTTGGCGGGACGAACGAACACTGAAGCTTTCTTT. The chain couples TRBV5-1 to TRBJ1-1; a weak D match, TRBD1 (5 bases). Deletions cut 0 bases from V and 1 base from J, with 10 bases between. CDR1 is SGHRS, CDR2 YFSETQ, per germline. The CDR3 sequence is 15 residues long. Full variable domain (missing parts from reference TRBV5-1 and TRBJ1-1): KAGVTQTPRYLIKTRGQQVTLSCSPISGHRSVSWYQQTPGQGLQFLFEYFSETQRNKGNFPGRFSGRQFSNSRSEMNVSTLELGDSALYLCASSLAGRTNTEAFFGQGTRLTVV.

CDR3 sequence (DNA): TGCAGCGCCACCGGGACAGGGGCGTACACTGAAGCTTTCTTT. As protein: CSATGTGAYTEAFF. The chain uses TRBV29-1 and TRBJ1-1, with 10 bases fitting TRBD1. The germline CDR1 and CDR2 sequences are SQVTM and ANQGSEA. The CDR3 sequence is 14 residues long. The trim removed 7 bases at V and 3 bases at J, leaving 8 bases unmatched. Full variable domain (rest looked up from reference TRBV29-1 and TRBJ1-1): SAVISQKPSRDICQRGTSLTIQCQVDSQVTMMFWYRQQPGQSLTLIATANQGSEATYESGFVIDKFPISRPNLTFSTLTVSNMSPEDSSIYLCSATGTGAYTEAFFGQGTRLTVV.

This clone was counted a few times. The V and J genes are TRBV2 and TRBJ1-2; 9 positions match TRBD1. The CDR3 contains 13 residues. With V trimmed by 6 bases and J by 6 bases, 5 bases remained unmatched. Germline V gene lookup returns CDR1 SNHLY and CDR2 FYNNEI. CDR3 protein: CASRRTGEHGYTF. CDR3 DNA: TGTGCCAGCAGGCGGACAGGGGAACATGGCTACACCTTC.

This clone has just a few counts. The gene calls are TRBV5-6 and TRBJ2-1; D might be TRBD1 (5 bases). The CDR3 loop spans 13 amino acids. V was cut by 1 base and J by 8 bases, with 10 bases left in between. Germline-derived CDR1 and CDR2 are SGHDT and YYEEEE. Here the CDR3 reads CASSLFMGHEQFF. In DNA, the CDR3 is TGTGCCAGCAGCTTGTTTATGGGGCATGAGCAGTTCTTC.

The chain uses TRBV2 and TRBJ1-2; D gene ambiguous. The germline V gene encodes CDR1 SNHLY and CDR2 FYNNEI. This CDR3 has 15 residues. Trimming pared 4 bases from V and 1 base from J, leaving 13 bases between. The CDR3 loop reads CASSVASGYNYGYTF. The CDR3 region has the DNA TGTGCCAGCAGTGTAGCCTCGGGCTATAACTATGGCTACACCTTC.

This rearrangement joins TRBV29-1 to TRBJ2-1, with D hard to call. V lost 4 bases, J lost 1 base, and 8 bases lay in between. The CDR3 extends over 13 amino acids. From germline, CDR1 is SQVTM and CDR2 ANQGSEA. The CDR3 DNA sequence: TGCAGCGTTGTGGCTCGTTCCTACAATGAGCAGTTCTTC. It yields the protein CSVVARSYNEQFF.

In its sample, this clone was seen a few times. The chain joins TRBV5-1 to TRBJ1-1, with TRBD1 matching 11 bases. The junction had 4 bases not matched to a gene; V was cut back by 7 bases and J by 8 bases. The length of the CDR3 is 12 residues. Germline V gene data show CDR1 as SGHRS and CDR2 as YFSETQ. The CDR3 protein is CASSGQGAEAFF. CDR3 DNA: TGCGCCAGCTCTGGACAGGGGGCCGAAGCTTTCTTT.

The chain links TRBV25-1 to TRBJ2-7; TRBD1 matches 9 bases. V dropped 5 bases and J dropped 0; count of bases not matched to a gene: 2. CDR1 and CDR2 (germline): MGHDK, SYGVNS. The CDR3 is 14 residues long. The CDR3 reads CASSNRGPSYEQYF. The CDR3 DNA reads as TGTGCCAGCAGTAACAGGGGGCCCTCCTACGAGCAGTACTTC.

The gene calls are TRBV5-1 and TRBJ2-6, with 11 bases aligning to TRBD1. Germline trimming cut 4 bases from V and 2 bases from J; bases unmatched to any gene: 14. Germline V gives CDR1 SGHRS, CDR2 YFSETQ. The CDR3 contains 20 residues. The CDR3 bases are TGCGCCAGCAGCCCCCCAATCGGACAGGGGGCAAGTCCTGGGGCCAACGTCCTGACTTTC. It is translated as CASSPPIGQGASPGANVLTF.

This chain uses TRBV29-1 with TRBJ2-3, with TRBD1 identical over 12 bases. The CDR3 extends over 17 amino acids. The V gene's germline CDR1 is SQVTM and CDR2 ANQGSEA. Trimming took 1 base from V and 4 from J; bases not matched to a gene: 9. The CDR3 nucleotides read TGCAGCGTTGAAGTTAGGGACAGGGGGCGTATATCAGATACGCAGTATTTT. Translated, it gives CSVEVRDRGRISDTQYF.

This clone was detected a few times. The V call is TRBV7-9, the J call TRBJ1-2; perhaps TRBD1 as D (6 bases). CDR3 length equals 18 residues. V lost 1 base, J lost 7 bases, and 25 bases lay in between. The germline V gene encodes CDR1 SEHNR and CDR2 FQNEAQ (reference sequence). In DNA, the CDR3 is TGTGCCAGCAGCTTAGGTCGACAGGCTCTGCGGGGAGTTGCTGGCTACACCTTC. Encoded protein: CASSLGRQALRGVAGYTF.

This clone was picked up a small number of times. The genes are TRBV7-2 and TRBJ1-6; no firm D call. V was shortened by 1 base and J by 8 bases, with 9 bases between the two germline ends. CDR1 SGHTA and CDR2 FQGNSA come from the germline V gene. The CDR3 has 14 amino acids. The CDR3 nucleotides read TGTGCCAGCAGCTTAGTGGGGATCGATTCACCCCTCCACTTT. Its protein product is CASSLVGIDSPLHF.

The chain recombines TRBV27 with TRBJ2-5, with 8 nucleotides matching TRBD1. The CDR3 is made up of 14 amino acids. V lost 5 bases and J lost 4; bases outside the gene matches: 6. Germline CDR1 reads MNHEY; CDR2 reads SMNVEV (reference sequence). The CDR3 loop reads CASSVTGEAETQYF. The CDR3 DNA is TGTGCCAGCAGTGTGACAGGGGAGGCAGAGACCCAGTACTTC.

The V and J genes are TRBV29-1 and TRBJ1-2; D might be TRBD1 (5 bases). CDR1 is SQVTM, CDR2 ANQGSEA, per germline. The V end lost 1 base, the J end lost 8 bases, and 11 bases lay between the germline ends. The CDR3 is 12 amino acids. CDR3 loop: CSVEGRGGGYTF. CDR3 nucleotide sequence: TGCAGCGTTGAAGGGAGGGGAGGCGGCTACACCTTC. The complete variable domain, with remaining parts taken from reference TRBV29-1 and TRBJ1-2, reads SAVISQKPSRDICQRGTSLTIQCQVDSQVTMMFWYRQQPGQSLTLIATANQGSEATYESGFVIDKFPISRPNLTFSTLTVSNMSPEDSSIYLCSVEGRGGGYTFGSGTRLTVV.

The V and J genes are TRBV7-3 and TRBJ2-1; 8 nucleotides match TRBD1. V lost 5 bases, J lost 6 bases, and 12 bases stayed unmatched. The V gene's germline CDR1 is SGHTA and CDR2 FQGTGA. The CDR3 has 16 amino acids. The CDR3 DNA sequence: TGTGCCAGCAGCCCCAGTGGACAGGGCCAGACCAATGAGCAGTTCTTC. It is translated as CASSPSGQGQTNEQFF. Complete variable domain (other parts from reference TRBV7-3 and TRBJ2-1): GAGVSQTPSNKVTEKGKYVELRCDPISGHTALYWYRQSLGQGPEFLIYFQGTGAADDSGLPNDRFFAVRPEGSVSTLKIQRTERGDSAVYLCASSPSGQGQTNEQFFGPGTRLTVL.